The clone carrying this T cell receptor beta chain was counted ten times or more. What it binds is unknown. The CDR3 runs 14 residues. Deletions cut 3 bases from V and 2 bases from J, with 9 bases between. Germline loops: CDR1 ENHRY, CDR2 SYGVKD. Combining a sample-barcoded 5' primer with a J-beta primer mix, a second PCR ran for roughly 7 to 11 cycles. A template-switch adaptor containing 12 random nucleotides labeled each cDNA molecule. TCRdb re-called the 5' RACE reads through MiXCR, storing one row per CDR3 protein. The sample has roughly 800,000 distinct CDR3 sequences, 58% seen once. The data stem from a study of blood T cells in healthy people across ages. Study results and limitations: CMV status of donors was not determined, possibly confounding expanded clonotype changes. Naive CD4+ cells and diversity were both higher in long-lived donors than in aged donors.

The sequence was collected from a man in his thirties or forties in good health. Sequencing was carried out using blood. The chain couples TRBV10-3 to TRBJ2-3; D ambiguous. The DNA for the CDR3 is TGTGCCATCAGTGACGGGCAGGACACAGATACGCAGTATTTT. Translating it yields CAISDGQDTDTQYF.